This TCR beta chain was profiled in a study of T cells in Graves' hyperthyroidism and ophthalmopathy. General study points: The model anticipated ophthalmopathy a median around six months pre-onset. Most clonotypes expanded in the thyroid (above 0.001) were also present in blood.

In its sample, this clonotype was seen many times. Its antigen remains unknown. TCR beta CDR3 regions were amplified from RNA transcripts. The HTBI set primed first-round TCR CDR3 RT-PCR. TCRdb reprocessed the multiplex PCR reads with MiXCR, giving one entry per CDR3 protein. The sample consists of some 250,000 distinct CDR3 sequences, about 16% of them appearing once. In patients aged 18 to 65, hyperthyroidism was newly diagnosed, with duration under 2 months. Fresh peripheral blood, 8 to 10 ml, was the source of the PBMCs. What was sequenced was blood. The receptor's source is a woman between 50 and 59 years old with Graves' hyperthyroidism that later progressed to Graves' ophthalmopathy.

The CDR3 protein is CASSPTFRPRTSGRPSSYEQYF. DNA for the CDR3: TGTGCCAGCAGCCCAACCTTCAGACCCCGGACTAGCGGGAGGCCGAGCTCCTACGAGCAGTACTTC. The chain employs TRBV11-2 and TRBJ2-7, with TRBD2 identical over 14 bases. Germline CDR1 reads SGHAT; CDR2 reads FQNNGV. The CDR3 covers 22 residues. The V segment lost 5 bases and the J segment 0 bases; nucleotides outside the gene matches: 21.